This entry describes one T cell receptor (beta chain). The data are from a study of blood T cell repertoires in COVID-19. Study-level information: Acute-phase and convalescent COVID-19 samples originated in the United States, Italy and Spain. Sources were T cells, B-cell-depleted T cells, or PBMCs; the material itself was cDNA or gDNA.

Original processing notes: Amplifying reference gene primers gave estimates of nucleated cell counts. Only in-frame clones appear in the TCRdb table, and some are missing; sequencing was by immunoSEQ multiplex PCR. That table is the source of V, J and clone size, and D and trimming were worked out from the DNA. Counted here are some 250,000 clones, over 80% occurring once; the ten biggest clones make up more than 25%. The CDR3 is 12 residues long. Germline assignment: CDR1 KGHSH and CDR2 LQKENI. The ends were cut back, 1 base at V and 6 bases at J, with 7 bases in the middle. Sequenced material: peripheral blood. The chain uses TRBV18 and TRBJ2-7; D possibly corresponds to TRBD2 (6 bases). The sequence was obtained from a man in his forties with acute or convalescent COVID-19. CDR3 sequence: CASSPRGVEQYF. The CDR3 DNA follows: TGTGCCAGCTCACCACGCGGGGTCGAGCAGTACTTC.